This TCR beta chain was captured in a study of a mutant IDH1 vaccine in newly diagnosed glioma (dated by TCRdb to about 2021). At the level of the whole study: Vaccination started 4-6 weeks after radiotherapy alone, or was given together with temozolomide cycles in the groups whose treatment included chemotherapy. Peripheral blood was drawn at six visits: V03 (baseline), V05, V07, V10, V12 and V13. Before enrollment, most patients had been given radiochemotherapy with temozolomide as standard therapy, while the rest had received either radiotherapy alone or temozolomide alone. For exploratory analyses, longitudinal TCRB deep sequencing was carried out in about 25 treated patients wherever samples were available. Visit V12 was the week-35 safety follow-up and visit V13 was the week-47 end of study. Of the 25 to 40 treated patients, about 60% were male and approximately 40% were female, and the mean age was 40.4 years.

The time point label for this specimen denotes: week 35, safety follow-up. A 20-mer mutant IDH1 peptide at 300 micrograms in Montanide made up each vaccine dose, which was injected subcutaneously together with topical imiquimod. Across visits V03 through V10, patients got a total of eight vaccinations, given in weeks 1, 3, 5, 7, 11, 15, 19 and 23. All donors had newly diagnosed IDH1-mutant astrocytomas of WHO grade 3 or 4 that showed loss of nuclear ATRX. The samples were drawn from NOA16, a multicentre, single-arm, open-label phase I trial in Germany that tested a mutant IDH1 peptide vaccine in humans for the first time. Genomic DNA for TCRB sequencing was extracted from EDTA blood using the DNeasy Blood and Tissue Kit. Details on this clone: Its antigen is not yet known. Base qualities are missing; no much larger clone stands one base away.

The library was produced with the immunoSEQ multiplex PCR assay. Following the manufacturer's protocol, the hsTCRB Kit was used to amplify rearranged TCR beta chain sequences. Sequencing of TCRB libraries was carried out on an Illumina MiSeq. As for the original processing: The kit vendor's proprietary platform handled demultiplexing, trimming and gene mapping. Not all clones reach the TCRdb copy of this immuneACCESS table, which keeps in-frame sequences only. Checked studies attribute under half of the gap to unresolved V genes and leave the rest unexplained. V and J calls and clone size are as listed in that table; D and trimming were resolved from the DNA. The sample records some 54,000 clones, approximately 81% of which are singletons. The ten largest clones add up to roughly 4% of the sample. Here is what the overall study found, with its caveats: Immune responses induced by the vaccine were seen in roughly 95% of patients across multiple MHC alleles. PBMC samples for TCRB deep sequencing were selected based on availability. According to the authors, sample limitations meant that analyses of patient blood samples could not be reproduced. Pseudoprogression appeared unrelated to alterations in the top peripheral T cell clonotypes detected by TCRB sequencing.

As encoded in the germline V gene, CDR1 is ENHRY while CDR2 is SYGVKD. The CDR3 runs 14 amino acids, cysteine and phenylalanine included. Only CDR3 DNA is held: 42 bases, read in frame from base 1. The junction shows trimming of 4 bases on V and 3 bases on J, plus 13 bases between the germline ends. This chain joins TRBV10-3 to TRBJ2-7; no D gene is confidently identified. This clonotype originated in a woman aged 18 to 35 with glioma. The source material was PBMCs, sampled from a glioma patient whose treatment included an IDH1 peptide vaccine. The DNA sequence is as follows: TGTGCCATCAGTGCAATGGGCAACCGCTACGAGCAGTACTTC. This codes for CAISAMGNRYEQYF.